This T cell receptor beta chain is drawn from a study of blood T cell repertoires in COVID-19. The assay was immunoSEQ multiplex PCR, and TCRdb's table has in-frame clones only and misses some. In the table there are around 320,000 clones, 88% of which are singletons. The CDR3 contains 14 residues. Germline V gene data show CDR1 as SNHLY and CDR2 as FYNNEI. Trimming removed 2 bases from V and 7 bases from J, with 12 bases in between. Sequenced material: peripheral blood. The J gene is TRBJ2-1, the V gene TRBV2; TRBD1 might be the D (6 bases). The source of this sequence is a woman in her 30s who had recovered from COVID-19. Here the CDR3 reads CASSESQGVNEQFF. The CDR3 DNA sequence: TGTGCCAGCAGTGAATCACAGGGTGTGAATGAGCAGTTCTTC.